This is a list of T cell receptor beta chains from one sample in a study of T-cell memory formation after mild COVID-19. TCRdb independently ran MiXCR on the 5' RACE reads; one entry per CDR3 protein. Of 380,000 or so distinct CDR3 sequences listed, 14% are singletons. The sample was PBMCs or a T cell subset sorted from them (not recorded which). The receptor set was obtained from a young man who had mild COVID-19 (a few samples of this study predate the infection). Cell type and time point are not known. The CDR3 runs from the conserved cysteine through the conserved F or W. Each record gives: J gene, D gene, V gene, clone size, CDR3 protein, CDR3 DNA. D genes are given only for firm matches. Clone sizes are given selectively: once, few, many, or a class where the clone is expanded.

J: TRBJ2-1
D: -
V: TRBV18
size: -
CDR3: CASSPIGPSSSYNEQFF
DNA: TGTGCCAGCTCACCAATCGGGCCTTCGAGCTCCTACAATGAGCAGTTCTTC

J: TRBJ2-5
D: -
V: TRBV6-1
size: -
CDR3: CASRLGALQETQYF
DNA: TGTGCCAGCCGACTGGGGGCCCTCCAAGAGACCCAGTACTTC

J: TRBJ2-3
D: TRBD1
V: TRBV11-2
size: -
CDR3: CASGVGDSATDTQYF
DNA: TGTGCCAGCGGGGTAGGGGACAGCGCGACAGATACGCAGTATTTT

J: TRBJ2-1
D: TRBD2
V: TRBV5-4
size: many
CDR3: CASSYGGALYNEQFF
DNA: TGTGCCAGCAGCTACGGGGGGGCTTTGTACAATGAGCAGTTCTTC

J: TRBJ1-4
D: -
V: TRBV18
size: -
CDR3: CASSPGINEKLFF
DNA: TGTGCCAGCTCACCAGGCATAAATGAAAAACTGTTTTTT

J: TRBJ2-5
D: -
V: TRBV15
size: -
CDR3: CATSRDGNERETQYF
DNA: TGTGCCACCAGCAGAGATGGGAATGAACGGGAGACCCAGTACTTC

J: TRBJ1-1
D: -
V: TRBV7-9
size: few
CDR3: CASSFLTTEAFF
DNA: TGTGCCAGCAGCTTCCTGACCACTGAAGCTTTCTTT

J: TRBJ2-5
D: -
V: TRBV5-6
size: -
CDR3: CASSPLTGQQETQYF
DNA: TGTGCCAGCAGCCCCTTAACAGGTCAACAAGAGACCCAGTACTTC

J: TRBJ1-2
D: -
V: TRBV12-3/TRBV12-4
size: -
CDR3: CASSRGKALSYGYTF
DNA: TGTGCCAGCAGCAGGGGTAAGGCCCTTAGCTATGGCTACACCTTC

J: TRBJ2-7
D: -
V: TRBV7-2
size: few
CDR3: CASSLSNYEQYF
DNA: TGTGCCAGCAGCTTAAGCAACTACGAGCAGTACTTC

J: TRBJ2-3
D: -
V: TRBV12-3/TRBV12-4
size: -
CDR3: CASTLEGGPRNTQYF
DNA: TGTGCCAGCACCCTAGAGGGGGGGCCGAGAAATACGCAGTATTTT

J: TRBJ1-1
D: TRBD1
V: TRBV4-2
size: many
CDR3: CASSHTGATEAFF
DNA: TGTGCCAGCAGCCATACAGGGGCCACTGAAGCTTTCTTT

J: TRBJ2-7
D: TRBD2
V: TRBV9
size: -
CDR3: CASSVAATSGSYEQYF
DNA: TGTGCCAGCAGCGTAGCCGCGACTAGCGGGTCCTACGAGCAGTACTTC

J: TRBJ1-1
D: TRBD1
V: TRBV12-3/TRBV12-4
size: many
CDR3: CASSLRRTGEWHTEAFF
DNA: TGTGCCAGCAGTTTAAGGAGGACAGGGGAGTGGCACACTGAAGCTTTCTTT

J: TRBJ2-5
D: TRBD1
V: TRBV29-1
size: once
CDR3: CSVEDRQGVWETQYF
DNA: TGCAGCGTTGAAGATCGACAGGGGGTTTGGGAGACCCAGTACTTC

J: TRBJ2-1
D: TRBD2
V: TRBV6-5
size: -
CDR3: CASSSAGGLFNEQFF
DNA: TGTGCCAGCAGTTCGGCGGGGGGGCTCTTTAATGAGCAGTTCTTC

J: TRBJ2-7
D: TRBD1
V: TRBV25-1
size: few
CDR3: CASSDPGTGNEHEQYF
DNA: TGTGCCAGCAGTGACCCAGGGACAGGGAATGAACACGAGCAGTACTTC

J: TRBJ2-5
D: TRBD1
V: TRBV7-2
size: -
CDR3: CASSLEGQFQETQYF
DNA: TGTGCCAGCAGCTTAGAGGGACAGTTCCAAGAGACCCAGTACTTC

J: TRBJ1-5
D: -
V: TRBV4-2
size: -
CDR3: CASSQGSGVDQPQHF
DNA: TGTGCCAGCAGCCAAGGGTCAGGGGTCGACCAGCCCCAGCATTTT

J: TRBJ2-7
D: -
V: TRBV7-9
size: -
CDR3: CASSLEWGSSYEQYF
DNA: TGTGCCAGCAGCTTAGAATGGGGGAGCTCCTACGAGCAGTACTTC

J: TRBJ1-4
D: -
V: TRBV6-5
size: many
CDR3: CASSYSGKGEKLFF
DNA: TGTGCCAGCAGTTACTCAGGGAAGGGTGAAAAACTGTTTTTT

J: TRBJ1-3
D: -
V: TRBV5-1
size: -
CDR3: CASSLDGAAFPSGNTIYF
DNA: TGCGCCAGCAGCTTGGATGGGGCAGCTTTTCCCTCTGGAAACACCATATATTTT

J: TRBJ1-5
D: TRBD1
V: TRBV27
size: -
CDR3: CASRTGQVNQPQHF
DNA: TGTGCCAGCAGGACGGGACAGGTAAATCAGCCCCAGCATTTT

J: TRBJ2-5
D: -
V: TRBV5-6
size: few
CDR3: CASSPDTQETQYF
DNA: TGTGCCAGCAGCCCCGACACCCAAGAGACCCAGTACTTC

J: TRBJ2-3
D: TRBD1
V: TRBV6-4
size: -
CDR3: CASSETGGSTDTQYF
DNA: TGTGCCAGCAGCGAAACAGGGGGTAGCACAGATACGCAGTATTTT

J: TRBJ1-1
D: -
V: TRBV4-3
size: few
CDR3: CASSQGLQLNTEAFF
DNA: TGCGCCAGCAGCCAAGGGCTCCAGCTGAACACTGAAGCTTTCTTT

J: TRBJ2-7
D: TRBD1
V: TRBV5-5
size: many
CDR3: CASSRGQGAYEQYF
DNA: TGTGCCAGCAGCCGGGGGCAGGGGGCTTACGAGCAGTACTTC

J: TRBJ1-1
D: TRBD1
V: TRBV6-2/TRBV6-3
size: -
CDR3: CAIVQGTEAFF
DNA: TGTGCCATCGTACAGGGGACAGAAGCTTTCTTT

J: TRBJ2-4
D: -
V: TRBV10-3
size: few
CDR3: CAIRGGAKNIQYF
DNA: TGTGCCATCAGAGGGGGGGCCAAAAACATTCAGTACTTC

J: TRBJ1-3
D: -
V: TRBV4-3
size: -
CDR3: CASSQDFGVTAGNTIYF
DNA: TGCGCCAGCAGCCAAGATTTTGGGGTGACAGCTGGAAACACCATATATTTT

J: TRBJ2-3
D: -
V: TRBV5-6
size: -
CDR3: CASSENTDTQYF
DNA: TGTGCCAGCAGCGAAAACACAGATACGCAGTATTTT

J: TRBJ1-2
D: TRBD1
V: TRBV7-9
size: few
CDR3: CASSPRQGARYTF
DNA: TGTGCCAGCAGCCCCCGACAGGGGGCGAGATACACCTTC

J: TRBJ2-6
D: TRBD1
V: TRBV7-9
size: -
CDR3: CASSPPGQGSGANVLTF
DNA: TGTGCCAGCAGCCCGCCGGGACAGGGCTCTGGGGCCAACGTCCTGACTTTC

J: TRBJ2-2
D: -
V: TRBV30
size: -
CDR3: CASYGRTGELFF
DNA: TGTGCCAGCTATGGACGAACCGGGGAGCTGTTTTTT

J: TRBJ2-3
D: TRBD1
V: TRBV3-1
size: -
CDR3: CASSQGTGALDTQYF
DNA: TGTGCCAGCAGCCAAGGGACAGGAGCGCTAGATACGCAGTATTTT

J: TRBJ1-2
D: -
V: TRBV20-1
size: -
CDR3: CSAPLGAALGYTF
DNA: TGCAGTGCCCCGCTCGGGGCGGCTTTAGGCTACACCTTC

J: TRBJ1-1
D: -
V: TRBV7-9
size: -
CDR3: CASSGALMNTEAFF
DNA: TGTGCCAGCAGCGGGGCGCTGATGAACACTGAAGCTTTCTTT

J: TRBJ2-1
D: TRBD1
V: TRBV28
size: few
CDR3: CASSSTGQGAPNEQFF
DNA: TGTGCCAGCAGTTCAACGGGACAGGGGGCGCCAAATGAGCAGTTCTTC

J: TRBJ2-5
D: -
V: TRBV6-5
size: -
CDR3: CASSYSMIGIIQETQYF
DNA: TGTGCCAGCAGTTACTCGATGATCGGTATCATCCAAGAGACCCAGTACTTC

J: TRBJ1-1
D: -
V: TRBV5-1
size: few
CDR3: CASSAQGVGAFF
DNA: TGCGCCAGCAGCGCGCAGGGTGTCGGAGCTTTCTTT

J: TRBJ2-6
D: -
V: TRBV27
size: few
CDR3: CASSLLDSGANVLTF
DNA: TGTGCCAGCAGTTTATTAGACTCTGGGGCCAACGTCCTGACTTTC

J: TRBJ2-7
D: -
V: TRBV3-1
size: -
CDR3: CASSQESVGSRYF
DNA: TGTGCCAGCAGCCAAGAAAGTGTCGGCTCCCGGTACTTC

J: TRBJ2-1
D: -
V: TRBV3-1
size: few
CDR3: CASSQEDFSLAGGEQFF
DNA: TGTGCCAGCAGCCAAGAGGACTTTTCGTTGGCAGGCGGTGAGCAGTTCTTC

J: TRBJ2-1
D: -
V: TRBV4-3
size: many
CDR3: CASSQDLTASGNEQFF
DNA: TGCGCCAGCAGCCAAGATCTTACAGCCTCGGGCAATGAGCAGTTCTTC

J: TRBJ1-2
D: -
V: TRBV7-9
size: many
CDR3: CASSFGAGGGNYGYTF
DNA: TGTGCCAGCAGCTTCGGAGCGGGGGGCGGTAACTATGGCTACACCTTC

J: TRBJ1-5
D: -
V: TRBV6-1
size: -
CDR3: CASSDFGRLNQPQHF
DNA: TGTGCCAGCAGTGATTTCGGGCGGCTCAATCAGCCCCAGCATTTT